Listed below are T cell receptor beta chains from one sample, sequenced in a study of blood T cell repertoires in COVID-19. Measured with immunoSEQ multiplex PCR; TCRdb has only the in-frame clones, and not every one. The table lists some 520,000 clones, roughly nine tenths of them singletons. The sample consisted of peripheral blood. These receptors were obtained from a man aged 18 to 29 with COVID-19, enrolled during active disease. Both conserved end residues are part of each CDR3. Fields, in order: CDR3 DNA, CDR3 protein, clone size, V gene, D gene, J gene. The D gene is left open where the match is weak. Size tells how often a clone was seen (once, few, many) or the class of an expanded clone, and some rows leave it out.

TGTGCCAGCAGACTCTCGGGGGGCACCGGGGAGCTGTTTTTT,CASRLSGGTGELFF,-,TRBV5-6,TRBD2,TRBJ2-2
TGTGCCAGCTCACCACGGGCGCTCATTTCAGCTTTCTTT,CASSPRALISAFF,-,TRBV18,-,TRBJ1-1
TGTGCCAGCAGTGAAACCAGGGGGCGCCGAGCTTTCTTT,CASSETRGRRAFF,few,TRBV25-1,TRBD1,TRBJ1-1
TGTGCCAGCACCGATAACAGGGGGACTGAAGCTTTCTTT,CASTDNRGTEAFF,-,TRBV9,TRBD1,TRBJ1-1
TGTGCCAGCAGTTCCACGACTAGCGCCGAGCAGTACTTC,CASSSTTSAEQYF,few,TRBV28,TRBD2,TRBJ2-7
TGTGCCACCTCCGGGACAGGGGGCCCCTACGAGCAGTACTTC,CATSGTGGPYEQYF,-,TRBV24-1,TRBD1,TRBJ2-7
TGTGCCACCAGTGACCGGAGCCCGGGACAGGGGATGGAGGAGCTGTTTTTT,CATSDRSPGQGMEELFF,-,TRBV24-1,TRBD1,TRBJ2-2
TGTGCCAGCAGCCAAGAAAGGGGACTTCCTCGGGAGACCCAGTACTTC,CASSQERGLPRETQYF,-,TRBV3-1/TRBV3-2,-,TRBJ2-5
TGTGCCAGCAGCTCGAACACCGGGGAGCTGTTTTTT,CASSSNTGELFF,-,TRBV6-5,-,TRBJ2-2
TGTGCCAGCGGGGACAGTGAAGCTTTCTTT,CASGDSEAFF,once,TRBV2,TRBD1,TRBJ1-1
TGTGCCAGCAGCACCCCGGGACAGGGGCTCATCTCTGGAAACACCATATATTTT,CASSTPGQGLISGNTIYF,few,TRBV21-1,-,TRBJ1-3
TGTGCCAGCAGCTCCCCCCGGGTCACCTACGAGCAGTACTTC,CASSSPRVTYEQYF,-,TRBV7-9,-,TRBJ2-7
TGTGCCAGCAGCTTGGGCCGGGACAGGGAGTATGGCTACACCTTC,CASSLGRDREYGYTF,once,TRBV5-4,TRBD1,TRBJ1-2
TGCAGCGTAGGGACAGTCTATGGCTACACCTTC,CSVGTVYGYTF,-,TRBV29-1,TRBD1,TRBJ1-2
TGTGCCAGCAGCAAAGGGGGGGGACAGGTATCTTCACCCCTCCACTTT,CASSKGGGQVSSPLHF,-,TRBV21-1,-,TRBJ1-6
TGTGCCAGCAGTGAAGTGGGCCGGGACAGGGGGTTCTTC,CASSEVGRDRGFF,-,TRBV6-1,TRBD1,TRBJ2-1
TGCGCCACCACCCCGGGACTAGCGACGACCGGGGAGCTGTTTTTT,CATTPGLATTGELFF,few,TRBV5-1,TRBD2,TRBJ2-2
TGTGCCAGTAACCTCTACGGGGTTGGGGGGCAAGAGACCCAGTACTTC,CASNLYGVGGQETQYF,-,TRBV19,-,TRBJ2-5
TGTGCCACCAGTGGTGAACGGCGGGAGCAGTTCTTC,CATSGERREQFF,-,TRBV24-1,-,TRBJ2-1
TGTGCCAGCAGCTCGGAGGGGGGGAGTGGCTACACCTTC,CASSSEGGSGYTF,-,TRBV11-2,-,TRBJ1-2
TGTGCCAGCACGGGACAGGGGCGTTCACCCCTCCACTTT,CASTGQGRSPLHF,-,TRBV7-9,TRBD1,TRBJ1-6
TGTGCCAGCAATCAGTGGCCGGCGGGGACCGCCGGGGAGCTGTTTTTT,CASNQWPAGTAGELFF,-,TRBV2,-,TRBJ2-2
TGTGCCAGCAGCAGGGGGACAGAGACCCAGTACTTC,CASSRGTETQYF,-,TRBV2,TRBD1,TRBJ2-5
TGTGCCAGCAGCAGCCTGACTAGCGGGAGTTCGTACAATGAGCAGTTCTTC,CASSSLTSGSSYNEQFF,-,TRBV7-9,TRBD2,TRBJ2-1
TGTGCCTGGAGTGATCGGACAGGGGTTACGTACGAGCAGTACTTC,CAWSDRTGVTYEQYF,-,TRBV30,TRBD1,TRBJ2-7
TGTGCCAGCAGGAGGGAGGGCGGACTAGCGGGAGGAGAGCAGTACTTC,CASRREGGLAGGEQYF,-,TRBV6-4,TRBD2,TRBJ2-7
TGTGCCAGCAGTGAAGCGGTCCCCGGGACAGGGGAGTACGAGCAGTACTTC,CASSEAVPGTGEYEQYF,-,TRBV6-1,TRBD1,TRBJ2-7
TGTGCCAGCAGTGAAGGGACTAGCGGGACATACGAGCAGTACTTC,CASSEGTSGTYEQYF,once,TRBV2,TRBD2,TRBJ2-7
TGTGCCAGCAGCTTGGGGGGCCTCCCCACAGATACGCAGTATTTT,CASSLGGLPTDTQYF,-,TRBV5-8,-,TRBJ2-3
TGTGCCAGCCATGGACAGGGGGATGGAAACACCATATATTTT,CASHGQGDGNTIYF,-,TRBV2,TRBD1,TRBJ1-3
TGTGCCAGCAGCAACAGACAGGGGGCGAGGGAGCAGTACTTC,CASSNRQGAREQYF,-,TRBV11-3,TRBD1,TRBJ2-7
TGCGCCAGCAGCTTGGTAGCGGGACTAGCGGGAGGAGGGGACACAGATACGCAGTATTTT,CASSLVAGLAGGGDTDTQYF,few,TRBV5-1,TRBD2,TRBJ2-3
TGTGCCACCAGTGTTCTCTATGAGCAGTTCTTC,CATSVLYEQFF,-,TRBV24-1,-,TRBJ2-1
TGTGCCAGCAGTCCTGCCCGGGACGAGCAGTACTTC,CASSPARDEQYF,-,TRBV27,-,TRBJ2-7
TGTGCCAGCAGTTCCAGTAACGCCGGGGAGCTGTTTTTT,CASSSSNAGELFF,-,TRBV27,-,TRBJ2-2
TGTGCCAGCAGTTACGGGACAGGGTTGGCCGAAGCTTTCTTT,CASSYGTGLAEAFF,-,TRBV6-6,TRBD1,TRBJ1-1
TGTGCCAGCAGAGAGACAGGGCCTGGGCAGCCCCAGCATTTT,CASRETGPGQPQHF,few,TRBV27,TRBD1,TRBJ1-5
TGTGCCAGCAGCTCGATATTACAGGGGGCGAACACTGAAGCTTTCTTT,CASSSILQGANTEAFF,-,TRBV5-4,TRBD1,TRBJ1-1
TGTGCCAGCAGCTTGGGGACTAGCGGGAGTTTAGCCAAAAACATTCAGTACTTC,CASSLGTSGSLAKNIQYF,-,TRBV5-4,TRBD2,TRBJ2-4
TGTGCCACCAGCCTAGACAGAACCAACACTGAAGCTTTCTTT,CATSLDRTNTEAFF,-,TRBV15,-,TRBJ1-1
TGTGCCAGCAGTCCCCCCAACTCTATATACGAGCAGTACTTC,CASSPPNSIYEQYF,-,TRBV6-5,-,TRBJ2-7